This TCR beta chain was profiled in a study of a mutant IDH1 vaccine in newly diagnosed glioma (dated by TCRdb to the early 2020s). Looking at the study overall: Eight vaccinations were administered to patients in weeks 1, 3, 5, 7, 11, 15, 19 and 23, corresponding to visits V03 through V10. Six visits were used for peripheral blood collection: V03 (baseline), V05, V07, V10, V12 and V13. Longitudinal TCRB deep sequencing was done for 25 treated patients, wherever samples were available for exploratory analyses. Of the approximately 35 treated patients, about 62% were male and roughly 40% were female, and a mean age of about 37 years was recorded. Prior to enrollment, patients had been given standard therapy consisting of radiotherapy alone, temozolomide alone, or radiochemotherapy with temozolomide, with the combination given to most patients. Vaccination was initiated 4-6 weeks after radiotherapy alone, or concurrently with temozolomide cycles in the chemotherapy-containing groups.

Points the paper makes about the study in general: Selection of PBMC samples for TCRB deep sequencing was based on availability. Across multiple MHC alleles, vaccine-induced immune responses were seen in more than 80% of patients. No apparent relationship was observed between pseudoprogression and alterations in the top peripheral T cell clonotypes detected by TCRB sequencing. According to the authors, sample limitations meant that analyses of patient blood samples could not be reproduced.

Library preparation was by the immunoSEQ multiplex PCR assay. The hsTCRB Kit was used according to the manufacturer's protocol to amplify rearranged TCR beta chain sequences. Sequencing of TCRB libraries was carried out on an Illumina MiSeq. Turning to the authors' computational methods: The proprietary platform of the kit vendor was used for demultiplexing, trimming and gene mapping. TCRdb provides this immuneACCESS table in a form limited to in-frame rearrangements. Some clones are lacking; in checked studies, under half of them reflect an unresolved V gene, and why the rest are absent is not known. V, J and clone size were drawn from that table, and D and trimming were deduced from the DNA. Across this sample there are roughly 76,000 clones, with 65% to 90% seen only once. The top ten clones comprise roughly 2% of the sample. To note about this clone: It lacks a known antigen. One base away there is no much larger clone; base qualities are not given.

The time point label, as the study defines it: week 23, last vaccination. Each vaccine dose was 300 ug of a 20-mer mutant IDH1 peptide in Montanide, given subcutaneously with topical imiquimod. The donors had newly diagnosed IDH1-mutant astrocytomas of WHO grade 3 or 4 that showed loss of nuclear ATRX. The samples were drawn from NOA16, a multicentre, single-arm, open-label phase I trial in Germany that tested a mutant IDH1 peptide vaccine in humans for the first time. Genomic DNA for TCRB sequencing was extracted from EDTA blood using the DNeasy Blood and Tissue Kit. This sequence was found in a man younger than 45 with glioma. Some clones in this sample may be carry-over from other donors' samples. The specimen was PBMCs, collected from a glioma patient whose treatment included an IDH1 peptide vaccine.

The encoded CDR3 is CASSRGTTTRETQYF. In nucleotides, the sequence is TGTGCCAGCAGCCGCGGGACTACCACGAGGGAGACCCAGTACTTC. The chain is encoded by TRBV5-4 joined to TRBJ2-5, and 7 bases in between align with TRBD2. Spanning cysteine to phenylalanine, the CDR3 consists of 15 amino acids. The retained sequence is limited to the CDR3, 45 bases, with the frame set at the first base. V is cut back by 4 bases and J by 5 bases, with 11 bases in the junction unmatched. The CDR1 and CDR2 encoded by the germline V gene (reference sequence) are SGHNT and YYREEE.